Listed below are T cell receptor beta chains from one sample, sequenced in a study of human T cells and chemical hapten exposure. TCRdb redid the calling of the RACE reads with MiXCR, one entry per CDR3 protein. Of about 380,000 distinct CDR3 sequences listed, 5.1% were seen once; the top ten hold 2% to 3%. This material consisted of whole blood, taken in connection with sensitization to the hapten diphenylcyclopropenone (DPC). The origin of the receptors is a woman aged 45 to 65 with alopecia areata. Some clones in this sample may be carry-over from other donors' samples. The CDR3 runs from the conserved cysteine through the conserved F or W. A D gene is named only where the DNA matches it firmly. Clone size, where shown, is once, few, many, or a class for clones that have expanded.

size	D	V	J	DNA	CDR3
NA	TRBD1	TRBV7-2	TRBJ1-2	TGTGCCAGCAGCTTAGGAAAAGGGGGCTTCTATGGCTACACCTTC	CASSLGKGGFYGYTF
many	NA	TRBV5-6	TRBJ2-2	TGTGCCAGCAGCATAACCGGGGAGCTGTTTTTT	CASSITGELFF
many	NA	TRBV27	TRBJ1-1	TGTGCCAGCAGCCAAAAGGTGAACACTGAAGCTTTCTTT	CASSQKVNTEAFF
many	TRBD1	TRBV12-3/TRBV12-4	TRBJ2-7	TGTGCCAGCAGTTTTGGGCAGGGGGTTGCCTACGAGCAGTACTTC	CASSFGQGVAYEQYF
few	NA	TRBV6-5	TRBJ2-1	TGTGCCAGCAGTTACTCGATTGCCGGGAATGAGCAGTTCTTC	CASSYSIAGNEQFF
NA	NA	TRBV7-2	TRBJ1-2	TGTGCCAGCAGCTTAGGGGGACGTCATCCTAACTATGGCTACACCTTC	CASSLGGRHPNYGYTF
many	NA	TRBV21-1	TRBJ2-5	TGTGCCAGCAGCAAAAGGACAGAGCAAGAGACCCAGTACTTC	CASSKRTEQETQYF
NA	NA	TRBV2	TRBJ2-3	TGTGCCAGCAGTGAGGACCACACAGATACGCAGTATTTT	CASSEDHTDTQYF
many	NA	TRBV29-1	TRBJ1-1	TGCAGCGTTTTCGTGGACGGGGCGGCGACTGAAGCTTTCTTT	CSVFVDGAATEAFF
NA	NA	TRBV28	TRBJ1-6	TGTGCCAGCAGTACGGGACCCGCAGTCGGTTCACCCCTCCACTTT	CASSTGPAVGSPLHF
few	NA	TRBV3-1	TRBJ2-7	TGTGCCAGCAGCCAAGTAGGGGGGTCCTACGAGCAGTACTTC	CASSQVGGSYEQYF